This T cell receptor (beta chain) came from a study of glioma-infiltrating T cells after dendritic cell vaccination. The data were produced by immunoSEQ multiplex PCR, yet TCRdb's version contains in-frame clones alone and is incomplete. The table has roughly 100,000 clones, nearly 90% seen once. Time point defined: after dendritic cell vaccination, including at tumor progression/relapse. V dropped 0 bases and J dropped 6 bases, with 18 bases sitting between them. CDR1 is SGHRS and CDR2 is YFSETQ in the germline V gene. The CDR3 covers 17 residues. The clonotype comes from a human donor with glioblastoma. The chain links TRBV5-1 to TRBJ2-2, with D possibly TRBD2 on 6 matching bases. Sequences were derived from blood, sampled after dendritic cell vaccination. The CDR3: CASSLGAGYSTAGELFF. The CDR3, as DNA: TGCGCCAGCAGCTTGGGGGCGGGATACTCAACGGCCGGGGAGCTGTTTTTT. Combining the CDR3 with reference TRBV5-1 and TRBJ2-2 gives the whole variable domain KAGVTQTPRYLIKTRGQQVTLSCSPISGHRSVSWYQQTPGQGLQFLFEYFSETQRNKGNFPGRFSGRQFSNSRSEMNVSTLELGDSALYLCASSLGAGYSTAGELFFGEGSRLTVL.